This T cell receptor (beta chain) was identified in a study of cytomegalovirus exposure and HLA in healthy donors. Study observations and caveats: As a later analysis revealed, most CMV-associated TCR beta chains appeared HLA-restricted. A few of the chains that were CMV-associated were confirmed in vitro to be specific for CMV antigens. In a later analysis, parvovirus B19, influenza, CMV and Epstein-Barr virus appeared linked to several top co-occurrence clusters. The study recorded over 150 TCR beta chains that were cytomegalovirus-associated.

The V end lost 3 bases, the J end lost 9 bases, and 19 bases lay between the germline ends. From germline, CDR1 is SGDLS and CDR2 YYNGEE. The CDR3 spans 16 residues. Amplification used 60 Vbeta primers and 13 Jbeta primers. The assay was immunoSEQ multiplex PCR, and TCRdb's table has in-frame clones only and misses some. This table has 80,000 to 100,000 clones, around 73% appearing once. Comments on this clone: Its cognate antigen is unknown.

The sequencing input was PBMCs. The chain has TRBV9 and TRBJ1-6; D uncertain. The clonotype comes from a female donor in good health and CMV-seronegative. In DNA, the CDR3 is TGTGCCAGCAGCGCCGCGGTGGCTTTCTCGGGTTCACCCCTCCACTTT. This sequence encodes CASSAAVAFSGSPLHF.